The rows below give T cell receptor beta chains drawn from one sample of a study of T cell changes during pregnancy in multiple sclerosis. The repertoire was sequenced with immunoSEQ multiplex PCR; TCRdb's copy has only in-frame clones and lacks some. Here the sample spans over 60,000 clones, 70% to 90% being singletons. Sequenced material: peripheral blood, taken in the first trimester of pregnancy. The origin of the receptors is a female donor with multiple sclerosis, enrolled in a pregnancy study. Each CDR3 is given with its conserved first and last residue. A D gene is named only where the DNA matches it firmly. Some rows mark clone size as missing; the rest say once, few, many or name a class of expanded clone.

size	V	D	J	CDR3	DNA
-	TRBV19	TRBD2	TRBJ2-3	CASSLTATSGSWDTQYF	TGTGCCAGTAGTCTCACTGCGACTAGCGGGAGTTGGGATACGCAGTATTTT
few	TRBV12-5	-	TRBJ2-7	CASGRGTADPQYF	TGTGCTAGTGGCCGCGGGACAGCTGATCCCCAGTACTTC
-	TRBV25-1	TRBD2	TRBJ2-5	CASSPGTSGRSETQYF	TGTGCCAGCAGCCCCGGGACTAGCGGGAGGAGCGAGACCCAGTACTTC
-	TRBV4-1	TRBD2	TRBJ2-1	CASSPASGRTHNEQFF	TGCGCCAGCAGCCCGGCTAGCGGGAGGACCCACAATGAGCAGTTCTTC
-	TRBV7-2	-	TRBJ1-2	CASSLQGGAPYGYTF	TGTGCCAGCAGCTTACAAGGGGGGGCCCCGTATGGCTACACCTTC
-	TRBV4-1	TRBD2	TRBJ2-1	CASSQDPRLAGQVYNEQFF	TGCGCCAGCAGCCAAGATCCTCGACTAGCGGGGCAGGTCTACAATGAGCAGTTCTTC
-	TRBV4-2	TRBD1	TRBJ1-2	CASSQVGTGQHYGYTF	TGTGCCAGCAGCCAAGTTGGGACGGGACAGCACTATGGCTACACCTTC
-	TRBV6-5	-	TRBJ2-7	CASSYLMGGGYEQYF	TGTGCCAGCAGTTACCTGATGGGAGGGGGGTACGAGCAGTACTTC
-	TRBV30	TRBD2	TRBJ2-7	CAWGDGGAYEQYF	TGTGCCTGGGGTGACGGGGGGGCCTACGAGCAGTACTTC
-	TRBV13	-	TRBJ1-1	CASSLSVGNTEAFF	TGTGCCAGCAGCTTAAGTGTCGGGAACACTGAAGCTTTCTTT
-	TRBV7-9	TRBD2	TRBJ2-1	CASSSYVSGGARVANEQFF	TGTGCCAGCAGCTCTTACGTCAGCGGGGGGGCCAGGGTGGCCAATGAGCAGTTCTTC
-	TRBV28	-	TRBJ2-7	CASTRTVYEQYF	TGTGCCAGCACGAGGACTGTCTACGAGCAGTACTTC
-	TRBV5-1	-	TRBJ2-7	CASSLADGILDEQYF	TGCGCCAGCAGCTTGGCAGACGGGATACTGGACGAGCAGTACTTC
few	TRBV7-9	TRBD1	TRBJ1-2	CASSSTGQLRGSGYTF	TGTGCCAGCAGCTCCACGGGACAGCTCCGCGGAAGCGGCTACACCTTC
-	TRBV9	-	TRBJ2-3	CASSPYPGHSTDTQYF	TGTGCCAGCAGCCCATATCCGGGACACAGCACAGATACGCAGTATTTT
once	TRBV6-6	-	TRBJ2-1	CASRALTREQFF	TGTGCCAGCAGAGCCCTGACTCGTGAGCAGTTCTTC